The 2 T cell receptor beta chains below come from one sample, sequenced in a study of identical twins. TCRdb passed the 5' RACE reads through MiXCR, listing each CDR3 protein once. The sample holds 700,000 to 950,000 distinct CDR3 sequences; 9% to 15% are singletons and the top ten take roughly 1.5%. The sample was also reused in another study, on yellow fever vaccine responses in identical twins.

The sequenced sample was PBMCs. Receptors originate from a woman under 30 in good health.

Ten or more counts support this clonotype. The DNA of the CDR3 is TGTGCCAGCAGTTCCCCGGCTAGCGGGTCCTACGAGCAGTACTTC. Encoded protein: CASSSPASGSYEQYF. The J gene is TRBJ2-7, the V gene TRBV12-3 or TRBV12-4, with 8 bases fitting TRBD2. CDR3 length equals 15 residues. The V and J ends lost 4 bases and 1 base, in that order; junction bases with no gene match: 6.

This clonotype was counted only a few times. The genes are TRBV28 and TRBJ2-3; 10 bases fit TRBD1. CDR3 size: 20 residues. From germline, CDR1 is MDHEN and CDR2 SYDVKM. Trimming cost V 1 base and J 0 bases; bases outside gene matches: 13. The CDR3 is CASSLSWGQGTLRSTDTQYF. The CDR3, as DNA: TGTGCCAGCAGTTTATCATGGGGACAGGGGACTCTCAGGAGCACAGATACGCAGTATTTT.